This TCR beta chain was sequenced during a study of T cell responses to AZD1222 COVID-19 vaccine. Germline CDR1 is KGHDR and CDR2 is SFDVKD. The CDR3 is made up of 15 amino acids. V gave up 4 bases and J gave up 3 bases; unmatched junction bases: 3. Comment on this clone: Its antigen remains unidentified.

Study findings and constraints: Donors, mostly white British, included more females; clonal diversity was possibly underestimated. Only a handful of people who got AZD1222 tested seropositive at baseline. Close to half of all spike-specific TCRs reportedly target regions of the variants that are unmutated. Repertoire sampling happened only post peak T cell response.

Only in-frame clones appear in the TCRdb table, and some are missing; sequencing was by immunoSEQ multiplex PCR. The sample holds about 130,000 clones, approximately 90% seen once. This specimen was peripheral blood, taken on day 0 of AZD1222 vaccination. V and J are TRBV24-1 and TRBJ1-2, with 11 bases aligning to TRBD1. This sequence originates from an adult in good health. The CDR3 region is CATSEPGQGDYGYTF. CDR3 bases: TGTGCCACCAGTGAACCGGGACAGGGGGACTATGGCTACACCTTC.